This TCR beta chain originates from a study of response to subunit inactivated influenza vaccine. Trimming cost V 2 bases and J 2 bases, with 16 bases left between them. The CDR3 covers 16 residues. Germline V gene lookup returns CDR1 SGHRS and CDR2 YFSETQ. General observations from the study: The study's authors posited that every seasonal influenza vaccination enlists few new T cells.

This clonotype was recorded at least ten times. What it binds is not known. MiXCR, applied by TCRdb to the RT-PCR reads, yields one record per CDR3 protein. Counted here are hundreds of thousands of distinct CDR3 sequences, around 14% occurring once; the ten biggest clones make up 11%. The receptor's source is a man aged 50 or older who received an inactivated influenza vaccine. V usage is TRBV5-1 and J usage is TRBJ1-1; D gene ambiguous. The sequences come from PBMCs from blood, collected roughly 12 days after vaccination. This chain's CDR3 is CASSFYTASANTEAFF. The CDR3 DNA is TGCGCCAGCAGCTTTTATACAGCGTCGGCTAACACTGAAGCTTTCTTT. The complete variable domain, with remaining parts taken from reference TRBV5-1 and TRBJ1-1, reads KAGVTQTPRYLIKTRGQQVTLSCSPISGHRSVSWYQQTPGQGLQFLFEYFSETQRNKGNFPGRFSGRQFSNSRSEMNVSTLELGDSALYLCASSFYTASANTEAFFGQGTRLTVV.